These 18 T cell receptor beta chains were sequenced from one sample in a study of T cell responses to AZD1222 COVID-19 vaccine (dated by TCRdb to about 2021). The time point label, read with the paper, signifies: baseline before first vaccination. Library generation was performed with the immunoSEQ multiplex PCR assay. In TCRdb, the immuneACCESS table is reduced to in-frame sequences with V and J assigned. These tables do not hold every clone; where another copy was compared, an unresolved V gene accounts for under half, and the others remain unexplained. The sample includes about 130,000 clones, with 80% to 95% observed a single time. The ten top clones hold less than 4.5% of the sample. Here the sequenced sample was peripheral blood, taken on day 0 of AZD1222 vaccination. These receptor sequences come from an adult in good health.

This clone was observed a single time. The chain is built from TRBV12-3 or TRBV12-4 and TRBJ1-2; the D is unclear. The ends were cut back, 6 bases at V and 7 bases at J, with 12 bases in the middle. The CDR3 runs 12 residues. The CDR3: CASRFEGGGYTF. The CDR3 nucleotides read TGTGCCAGCAGGTTCGAGGGTGGTGGCTACACCTTC.

The gene calls are TRBV28 and TRBJ2-7; D remains unclear. Germline V gene data show CDR1 as MDHEN and CDR2 as SYDVKM. The CDR3 covers 12 residues. The V and J ends lost 3 bases and 2 bases respectively, with 5 bases between them. The CDR3 region is CASSFTAYEQYF. CDR3 DNA sequence: TGTGCCAGCAGTTTCACGGCCTACGAGCAGTACTTC.

V gene TRBV29-1 combines with J gene TRBJ2-3; D may be TRBD2 (6 bases). Germline V gene lookup returns CDR1 SQVTM and CDR2 ANQGSEA. Trimming removed 4 bases at V and 1 base at J, with 12 bases between. This CDR3 has 14 residues. In DNA, the CDR3 is TGCAGCGTTGGGTTAGCGGCCCGCACAGATACGCAGTATTTT. It yields the protein CSVGLAARTDTQYF.

The V gene is TRBV15, the J gene TRBJ2-4, with D hard to call. With 3 bases removed from V and 6 bases from J, the gap between germline ends came to 6 bases. The germline V gene has CDR1 LNHNV and CDR2 YYDKDF (reference sequence). The CDR3 contains 12 residues. This CDR3 reads CATSRAPNIQYF. The CDR3 nucleotides read TGTGCCACCAGCAGGGCCCCAAACATTCAGTACTTC.

The rearrangement links TRBV11-2 to TRBJ1-6, with D perhaps matching TRBD1 (5 bases). Trimming cost V 1 base and J 5 bases, with 6 bases left between them. Germline V gene sequence: CDR1 SGHAT, CDR2 FQNNGV. The CDR3 sequence is 14 residues long. In nucleotides, the CDR3 is TGTGCCAGCAGCTTAGGACAGAATAATTCACCCCTCCACTTT. Its translation: CASSLGQNNSPLHF.

This sequence joins TRBV5-1 and TRBJ2-7; 13 nucleotides match TRBD2. Germline V gene data show CDR1 as SGHRS and CDR2 as YFSETQ. The trim removed 4 bases at V and 4 bases at J, leaving 11 bases unmatched. The CDR3 is 17 residues long. CDR3 nucleotide sequence: TGCGCCAGCAGCGCGGGACTAGCGGGAAGGGCTGGGTACGAGCAGTACTTC. It encodes CASSAGLAGRAGYEQYF.

V gene TRBV9 combines with J gene TRBJ2-7; 9 nucleotides match TRBD2. The CDR3 extends over 14 amino acids. J was trimmed by 3 bases and V by 4 bases; bases with no gene match: 5. Germline-derived CDR1 and CDR2 are SGDLS and YYNGEE. The CDR3 here is CASSLAGIDYEQYF. In DNA form, the CDR3 reads TGTGCCAGCAGCCTAGCGGGGATCGACTACGAGCAGTACTTC.

This sequence joins TRBV12-3 or TRBV12-4 and TRBJ1-6, with TRBD1 matching 9 bases. Unmatched junction bases numbered 10, after V lost 6 bases and J lost 16 bases. This CDR3 has 13 residues. The CDR3 loop is CASRSTGGRVLHF. CDR3 bases: TGTGCCAGCAGGTCAACAGGGGGCAGGGTGCTCCACTTT.

The rearrangement links TRBV3-1 (or the pseudogene TRBV3-2) to TRBJ2-1; TRBD2 is a possible D gene (5 bases). This CDR3 is built from 11 residues. CDR1 and CDR2 from the germline V gene are LGHDT and YNNKEL (reference sequence). Trimming removed 4 bases at V and 7 bases at J, with 5 bases between. The CDR3 DNA sequence: TGTGCCAGCAGCCTAGCGAATGAGCAGTTCTTC. This encodes CASSLANEQFF.

This chain connects TRBV10-1 to TRBJ2-1; D possibly corresponds to TRBD1 (5 bases). There are 14 residues in the CDR3. The V gene's germline CDR1 is WNHNN and CDR2 SYGVQD (reference sequence). Deletions cut 3 bases from V and 6 bases from J, with 12 bases between. This chain's CDR3 is CASSDQITGNEQFF. In DNA form, the CDR3 reads TGCGCCAGCAGTGACCAAATCACAGGCAATGAGCAGTTCTTC.

This clone was counted once. The V and J genes are TRBV21-1 and TRBJ1-2; TRBD1 is taken as the D call from the table, unchecked against the DNA. TRBV21-1 is assigned pseudogene status. The CDR3 is 18 amino acids. In nucleotides, the CDR3 is TGTGCCAGCAGCAGTCCCCAGGGGTCGGGCCTAGATAACTATGGCTACACCTTC. Translating it yields CASSSPQGSGLDNYGYTF.

The chain couples TRBV2 to TRBJ1-4, with D hard to call. From germline, CDR1 is SNHLY and CDR2 FYNNEI. V lost 3 bases to trimming and J lost 4 bases, with 12 bases between them. CDR3 length equals 15 residues. CDR3 residues: CASSDFRGRNEKLFF. Written as DNA, the CDR3 is TGTGCCAGCAGTGATTTCCGAGGACGTAATGAAAAACTGTTTTTT.

This rearrangement joins TRBV19 to TRBJ2-3; 10 bases align to TRBD2. The germline V gene has CDR1 LNHDA and CDR2 SQIVND (reference sequence). The CDR3 runs 15 residues. V dropped 4 bases and J dropped 2; count of bases not matched to a gene: 3. This CDR3 is CASSTLAGPTDTQYF. DNA of the CDR3: TGTGCCAGTAGTACACTAGCGGGGCCCACAGATACGCAGTATTTT.

V and J are TRBV7-3 and TRBJ2-1, with 9 bases identical to TRBD1. Germline CDR1 reads SGHTA; CDR2 reads FQGTGA. The CDR3 runs 15 residues. V was pared by 5 bases and J by 6 bases, with 8 bases of the junction left unmatched. In DNA form, the CDR3 reads TGTGCCAGCAGCCTATTCGGGGGACAGGGCAATGAGCAGTTCTTC. It encodes CASSLFGGQGNEQFF. Looking up the rest from reference TRBV7-3 and TRBJ2-1 gives the full variable domain: GAGVSQTPSNKVTEKGKYVELRCDPISGHTALYWYRQSLGQGPEFLIYFQGTGAADDSGLPNDRFFAVRPEGSVSTLKIQRTERGDSAVYLCASSLFGGQGNEQFFGPGTRLTVL.

The chain uses TRBV4-3 and TRBJ2-1, with TRBD2 matching 10 bases. CDR1 is LGHNA, CDR2 YSLEER, per germline. Losses at the gene ends were 4 bases for V and 0 bases for J; bases not matched to a gene: 6. The CDR3 length is 17 residues. The CDR3 DNA reads TGCGCCAGCAGCCCACGGACTAGCGGTAGCTCCTACAATGAGCAGTTCTTC. It encodes CASSPRTSGSSYNEQFF.

This chain joins TRBV6-5 and TRBJ2-3; no reliable D call. CDR3 size: 12 residues. Germline CDR1 and CDR2: MNHEY and SVGAGI. Trimming took 6 bases from V and 6 from J, leaving 10 bases between them. The CDR3 sequence: CASSPTGDTQYF. CDR3 coding DNA: TGTGCCAGCAGCCCCACCGGGGATACGCAGTATTTT.

V and J are TRBV7-9 and TRBJ2-1; possibly TRBD1 or TRBD2 for D (5 bases each). Germline V lookup: CDR1 SEHNR, CDR2 FQNEAQ (reference sequence). The CDR3 loop spans 17 amino acids. The germline V and J ends were trimmed by 1 base and 4 bases, with 17 bases remaining between them. The CDR3 coding sequence is TGTGCCAGCAGCTTAGGGGCCGAGGGGCGGAGATACAATGAGCAGTTCTTC. As protein: CASSLGAEGRRYNEQFF.

The chain joins TRBV4-3 to TRBJ2-5; 7 positions match TRBD2. The junction had 6 bases not matched to a gene; V was cut back by 4 bases and J by 4 bases. This CDR3 region has 14 residues. Germline loops: CDR1 LGHNA, CDR2 YSLEER. CDR3 in DNA: TGCGCCAGCAGCCCCGCGGGAGTCGGAGAGACCCAGTACTTC. Protein sequence: CASSPAGVGETQYF.